One sample yielded the 19 T cell receptor beta chains listed below, sequenced in a study of blood T cells in healthy people across ages. PCR was performed a second time for 7 to 11 cycles using a sample-barcoded 5' primer and a J-beta primer mix. One entry per CDR3 protein, called by TCRdb with MiXCR from the 5' RACE reads. In the table there are about 1.4 million distinct CDR3 sequences, approximately 63% of which are singletons. The material sequenced was blood. These receptors were collected from a man between 18 and 35 years old in good health.

The chain joins TRBV20-1 to TRBJ2-1; tentatively, D is TRBD1 (7 bases). Germline CDR1 DFQATT, CDR2 SNEGSKA (reference sequence). V was cut by 2 bases and J by 7 bases, with 15 bases left in between. This CDR3 has 14 amino acids. CDR3 protein: CSARRGRDRNEQFF. CDR3 bases: TGCAGTGCTAGAAGGGGGCGGGATAGGAATGAGCAGTTCTTC.

V usage is TRBV18 and J usage is TRBJ1-5; no firm D call. In germline, CDR1 is KGHSH, CDR2 LQKENI. The CDR3 sequence is 14 residues long. V lost 9 bases and J 3 bases, leaving 15 bases between the germline ends. The chain's CDR3 is CASTSGLNNQPQHF. The DNA of the CDR3 is TGTGCCAGTACCAGTGGACTGAACAATCAGCCCCAGCATTTT.

This chain uses TRBV20-1 with TRBJ2-3; 8 bases map to TRBD2. The ends lost 4 bases at V and 0 bases at J; junction bases unmatched: 3. CDR1 is DFQATT and CDR2 is SNEGSKA in the germline V gene (reference sequence). This CDR3 comprises 14 residues. Written as DNA, the CDR3 is TGCAGTGCTAAGGCTAGCGGGAGCACAGATACGCAGTATTTT. It codes for CSAKASGSTDTQYF.

The rearrangement links TRBV6-5 to TRBJ2-1, with D tentatively TRBD1 or TRBD2 (7 bases each). Germline CDR1 MNHEY, CDR2 SVGAGI. Trimming pared 2 bases from V and 12 bases from J, leaving 14 bases between. The CDR3 is made up of 13 amino acids. CDR3 sequence reads: CASSYEGRGGQFF. For the CDR3, the DNA is TGTGCCAGCAGTTACGAGGGCAGGGGGGGGCAGTTCTTC.

The rearrangement links TRBV7-2 to TRBJ2-6; 7 bases agree with TRBD2. J lost 0 bases, V lost 4 bases, and 12 bases had no gene match. The CDR3 is made up of 19 amino acids. Germline V lookup: CDR1 SGHTA, CDR2 FQGNSA. The CDR3 region is CASSSPLGGTLSGANVLTF. DNA of the CDR3: TGTGCCAGCAGCTCACCCCTGGGGGGGACTCTCTCTGGGGCCAACGTCCTGACTTTC.

This clonotype was seen more than once but under ten times. The CDR3 reads CATSREGGQDYGYTF. CDR3 nucleotides: TGTGCCACCAGCAGAGAGGGAGGGCAGGACTATGGCTACACCTTC. J is TRBJ1-2 and V is TRBV15; D remains ambiguous. The CDR3 length is 15 residues. The germline V gene has CDR1 LNHNV and CDR2 YYDKDF (reference sequence). Trimming removed 0 bases at V and 3 bases at J, with 11 bases between.

This chain links TRBV4-2 with TRBJ1-1; D unclear. The CDR3 has 12 amino acids. Germline assignment: CDR1 LGHNA and CDR2 YNFKEQ. V lost 0 bases and J lost 3, with 2 bases in between. DNA of the CDR3: TGTGCCAGCAGCCAAGATGACACTGAAGCTTTCTTT. It yields the protein CASSQDDTEAFF.

This chain connects TRBV5-8 to TRBJ2-3; D is possibly TRBD1 (5 bases). CDR1 and CDR2 (germline): SGHTS, YDEGEE. V was pared by 0 bases and J by 4 bases, with 15 bases between. The CDR3 spans 16 residues. The CDR3 spells CASSLGQPRRADTQYF. The DNA of the CDR3 is TGTGCCAGCAGCTTGGGACAGCCTCGTCGAGCAGATACGCAGTATTTT.

The rearrangement joins TRBV7-9 to TRBJ2-6, with TRBD1 matching over 7 bases. V shed 5 bases and J 0 bases; nucleotides not matched to a gene: 10. This CDR3 has 18 residues. Germline values: CDR1 SEHNR, CDR2 FQNEAQ (reference sequence). This chain's CDR3 is CASSPFGTVPSGANVLTF. The CDR3 coding sequence is TGTGCCAGCAGCCCCTTCGGGACAGTCCCCTCTGGGGCCAACGTCCTGACTTTC.

The rearrangement links TRBV2 to TRBJ2-3, with D maybe TRBD1 (6 bases). The CDR3 is made up of 14 amino acids. The germline CDR1 and CDR2 sequences are SNHLY and FYNNEI. Trimming left V 5 bases short and J 4 bases short, with 13 bases between. This CDR3 reads CASSYSTGSDTQYF. CDR3 in DNA: TGTGCCAGCAGTTATTCAACAGGGTCAGATACGCAGTATTTT.

This clonotype was seen repeatedly, ten times or more. The rearrangement joins TRBV12-3 or TRBV12-4 to TRBJ1-6; TRBD1 aligns across 7 bases. J gave up 9 bases and V 3 bases, and 2 bases lay outside the gene matches. The CDR3 contains 13 residues. The CDR3 sequence is CASSLTGSSPLHF. The CDR3 DNA reads TGTGCCAGCAGTTTGACAGGGAGTTCACCCCTCCACTTT.

V is TRBV7-9 and J is TRBJ2-7, with no clear D. Trimming took 2 bases from V and 6 from J, leaving 11 bases between them. The length of the CDR3 is 13 residues. The germline gives CDR1 SEHNR, CDR2 FQNEAQ (reference sequence). The CDR3 coding sequence is TGTGCCAGCAGCTTACATAGCAAAGTCGAGCAGTACTTC. This translates into CASSLHSKVEQYF.

This sequence joins TRBV6-5 and TRBJ1-1, with 8 bases identical to TRBD1. The V segment lost 2 bases and the J segment 5 bases; nucleotides outside the gene matches: 7. The CDR3 has 15 residues. Germline lookup yields CDR1 MNHEY and CDR2 SVGAGI. CDR3: CASSYPGQGGTEAFF. The CDR3 coding sequence is TGTGCCAGCAGTTACCCTGGACAGGGCGGGACTGAAGCTTTCTTT.

The chain carries TRBV29-1 and TRBJ1-2; D might be TRBD1 (5 bases). The ends were cut back, 3 bases at V and 8 bases at J, with 10 bases in the middle. The CDR3 covers 11 residues. Germline assignment: CDR1 SQVTM and CDR2 ANQGSEA. The CDR3 is CSVEDGDGYTF. The CDR3 DNA reads as TGCAGCGTTGAGGATGGGGACGGCTACACCTTC.

V usage is TRBV5-1 and J usage is TRBJ1-2; TRBD1 aligns across 8 bases. CDR3 length equals 12 residues. With V trimmed by 5 bases and J by 7 bases, 4 bases remained unmatched. CDR1 and CDR2 from the germline V gene are SGHRS and YFSETQ. The CDR3 coding sequence is TGCGCCAGCAGTGGACAGGGCTGTGGCTACACCTTC. The encoded protein is CASSGQGCGYTF.

V and J are TRBV4-1 and TRBJ2-1; D is perhaps TRBD1 (7 bases). The CDR3 totals 15 residues. From germline, CDR1 is MGHRA and CDR2 YSYEKL. Trimming stripped 5 bases from V and 12 bases from J, with 23 bases between. The CDR3 DNA follows: TGCGCCAGCAGCTGGGGGGACAGCGGGCGCGAAGGGCAGTTCTTC. It specifies CASSWGDSGREGQFF.

This clonotype appeared a few times. This chain links TRBV5-1 with TRBJ2-7; D unresolved. This CDR3 is 13 amino acids long. CDR1 and CDR2 (germline): SGHRS, YFSETQ. V was cut by 2 bases and J by 2 bases, with 8 bases left in between. This CDR3 is CASSFTPTYEQYF. The CDR3, as DNA: TGCGCCAGCAGCTTTACTCCCACCTACGAGCAGTACTTC.

This clonotype was counted a few times. V and J are TRBV6-1 and TRBJ2-7, with D possibly TRBD2 on 6 matching bases. Trimming left V 7 bases short and J 5 bases short, with 30 bases between. CDR3 length: 18 residues. The germline V gene encodes CDR1 MNHNS and CDR2 SASEGT. The CDR3 DNA sequence: TGTGCCAGCACCAAATCCTATGTAATGGAGGGAGATCGGGACGAGCAGTACTTC. Residues: CASTKSYVMEGDRDEQYF.

The chain carries TRBV2 and TRBJ2-3; 10 positions agree with TRBD2. The CDR3 is 17 residues long. Trimming took 3 bases from V and 0 from J; bases not matched to a gene: 6. CDR1 and CDR2 (germline): SNHLY, FYNNEI. CDR3 in DNA: TGTGCCAGCAGTGATACCGGGACTAGCGTGAGCACAGATACGCAGTATTTT. It translates to CASSDTGTSVSTDTQYF.